The 21 T cell receptor beta chains reported below all come from one sample, sequenced in a study of shared clonotypes between healthy human individuals (dated by TCRdb to 2018 to 2021). The protocol used for the library was the immunoSEQ multiplex PCR assay. TCRdb took over this immuneACCESS table, retaining in-frame rearrangements with V and J assigned. Such tables are incomplete; in checked studies, under half of the missing clones stem from an unresolved V gene, and the remainder is unexplained. The sample records hundreds of thousands of clones, about 79% of which are singletons. 10% to 15% of the sample is in the top ten clones. Sample: PBMCs. These receptors originate from a middle-aged woman in good health. Some clones in this sample may be carry-over from other donors' samples.

This clone came up many times. The chain links TRBV19 to TRBJ1-6; D not certain. Germline-derived CDR1 and CDR2 are LNHDA and SQIVND (reference sequence). V gave up 8 bases and J gave up 2 bases, with 7 bases separating them. The CDR3 has 13 amino acids. This CDR3 is CASGGPYNSPLHF. CDR3 DNA sequence: TGTGCCAGTGGCGGTCCCTATAATTCACCCCTCCACTTT. Full variable domain (rest looked up from reference TRBV19 and TRBJ1-6): DGGITQSPKYLFRKEGQNVTLSCEQNLNHDAMYWYRQDPGQGLRLIYYSQIVNDFQKGDIAEGYSVSREKKESFPLTVTSAQKNPTAFYLCASGGPYNSPLHFGNGTRLTVT.

The chain couples TRBV30 to TRBJ2-7, with TRBD2 identical over 8 bases. Germline V gives CDR1 GTSNPN, CDR2 SVGIG (reference sequence). There are 15 residues in the CDR3. V dropped 3 bases and J dropped 0; count of bases not matched to a gene: 7. CDR3 residues: CAWSPGAGGSYEQYF. Written as DNA, the CDR3 is TGTGCCTGGAGCCCAGGGGCGGGAGGCTCCTACGAGCAGTACTTC.

The chain employs TRBV27 and TRBJ1-4; no firm D call. With 5 bases removed from V and 6 bases from J, the gap between germline ends came to 13 bases. Germline CDR1 MNHEY, CDR2 SMNVEV (reference sequence). CDR3 length: 14 amino acids. Written as DNA, the CDR3 is TGTGCCAGCAGTCCCACACAGACTCATGAAAAACTGTTTTTT. Translation gives CASSPTQTHEKLFF.

V and J are TRBV7-9 and TRBJ1-1; D is possibly TRBD1 (5 bases). Germline-derived CDR1 and CDR2 are SEHNR and FQNEAQ (reference sequence). Trimming pared 1 base from V and 8 bases from J, leaving 11 bases between. CDR3 size: 13 residues. The CDR3 nucleotides are TGTGCCAGCAGCTTAGGGGTGGGGGAGGAAGCTTTCTTT. Amino acids: CASSLGVGEEAFF.

The chain is built from TRBV28 and TRBJ2-1; 10 nucleotides line up with TRBD2. J gave up 2 bases and V 4 bases, and 5 bases lay outside the gene matches. The CDR3 has 16 residues. The germline gives CDR1 MDHEN, CDR2 SYDVKM. The CDR3 here is CASSSPSGGPYNEQFF. As DNA, the CDR3 is TGTGCCAGCAGTTCCCCTAGCGGGGGACCCTACAATGAGCAGTTCTTC. The full variable domain, in which reference TRBV28 and TRBJ2-1 provide the parts outside the CDR3, is DVKVTQSSRYLVKRTGEKVFLECVQDMDHENMFWYRQDPGLGLRLIYFSYDVKMKEKGDIPEGYSVSREKKERFSLILESASTNQTSMYLCASSSPSGGPYNEQFFGPGTRLTVL.

V is TRBV9 and J is TRBJ2-7, with 9 bases that match TRBD1. The V segment lost 2 bases and the J segment 4 bases; nucleotides outside the gene matches: 10. The CDR3 extends over 16 amino acids. Germline V lookup: CDR1 SGDLS, CDR2 YYNGEE. The CDR3 spells CASSVNVLQGAYEQYF. DNA for the CDR3: TGTGCCAGCAGCGTCAACGTCTTACAGGGGGCTTACGAGCAGTACTTC.

The rearrangement joins TRBV2 to TRBJ2-4; D perhaps matches TRBD1 (6 bases). This CDR3 comprises 15 residues. V was trimmed by 3 bases and J by 0 bases, leaving 9 bases between them. Germline V gene data show CDR1 as SNHLY and CDR2 as FYNNEI. Here the CDR3 DNA reads TGTGCCAGCAGTGACGGGACACTAGCCAAAAACATTCAGTACTTC. Its translation: CASSDGTLAKNIQYF. Together with reference TRBV2 and TRBJ2-4, the CDR3 gives the full variable domain: EPEVTQTPSHQVTQMGQEVILRCVPISNHLYFYWYRQILGQKVEFLVSFYNNEISEKSEIFDDQFSVERPDGSNFTLKIRSTKLEDSAMYFCASSDGTLAKNIQYFGAGTRLSVL.

The CDR3 bases are TGTGCCAGCAGTGAATTGGGAATTGAGGAGCAGTACTTC. This translates into CASSELGIEEQYF. V is TRBV25-1 and J is TRBJ2-7; D unclear. V lost 1 base and J 7 bases, leaving 11 bases between the germline ends. The length of the CDR3 is 13 residues. Germline CDR1 and CDR2: MGHDK and SYGVNS.

The chain uses TRBV27 and TRBJ1-1; D gene uncertain. V was cut by 6 bases and J by 1 base, with 9 bases left in between. The CDR3 loop spans 13 amino acids. Germline CDR1 MNHEY, CDR2 SMNVEV (reference sequence). CDR3 DNA: TGTGCCAGCAGCCTCGGATCGAACACTGAAGCTTTCTTT. Translated, it gives CASSLGSNTEAFF.

This clone has ten or more counts. V usage is TRBV14 and J usage is TRBJ1-5; D remains ambiguous. V was cut by 5 bases and J by 4 bases, with 9 bases left in between. There are 13 residues in the CDR3. Germline V gene sequence: CDR1 SGHDN, CDR2 FVKESK. The CDR3 coding sequence is TGTGCCAGCAGCGTCGGATGGAATCAGCCCCAGCATTTT. It is translated as CASSVGWNQPQHF.

The genes are TRBV6-4 and TRBJ1-6; D is possibly TRBD1 (5 bases). V was shortened by 4 bases and J by 7 bases, with 11 bases between the two germline ends. This CDR3 is built from 14 residues. CDR1 is MRHNA and CDR2 is SNTAGT in the germline V gene. The CDR3 loop reads CASSVETANSPLHF. The CDR3, as DNA: TGTGCCAGCAGTGTTGAGACAGCAAATTCACCCCTCCACTTT.

V and J are TRBV11-2 and TRBJ2-1; tentatively, D is TRBD2 (6 bases). CDR3 length: 14 residues. Between the trimmed V and J ends, which lost 8 bases and 4 bases, there was a span of 15 bases. Germline assignment: CDR1 SGHAT and CDR2 FQNNGV. The CDR3 sequence is CASRPGGIYNEQFF. For the CDR3, the DNA is TGTGCCAGCCGCCCGGGCGGGATATACAATGAGCAGTTCTTC.

The chain has TRBV11-2 and TRBJ2-1; D gene ambiguous. V gave up 0 bases and J gave up 5 bases, with 2 bases separating them. CDR3 length: 12 residues. Germline CDR1 SGHAT, CDR2 FQNNGV. The CDR3 bases are TGTGCCAGCAGCTTAGATCACAATGAGCAGTTCTTC. Protein: CASSLDHNEQFF. The full variable domain, its missing parts supplied by reference TRBV11-2 and TRBJ2-1, is EAGVAQSPRYKIIEKRQSVAFWCNPISGHATLYWYQQILGQGPKLLIQFQNNGVVDDSQLPKDRFSAERLKGVDSTLKIQPAKLEDSAVYLCASSLDHNEQFFGPGTRLTVL.

This clone is a singleton in its sample. This chain connects TRBV11-3 to TRBJ2-2; 9 nucleotides line up with TRBD2. This CDR3 contains 16 residues. Germline lookup yields CDR1 SGHNT and CDR2 YENEEA. The trim removed 5 bases at V and 6 bases at J, leaving 10 bases unmatched. CDR3 coding DNA: TGTGCCAGCAGCCCCCGGGGAGCGGGAGGACCCGGGGAGCTGTTTTTT. Its protein is CASSPRGAGGPGELFF.

This clone was seen more than once but under ten times. The gene calls are TRBV5-1 and TRBJ2-7; D is tentatively TRBD1 or TRBD2 (5 bases each). V gave up 2 bases and J gave up 0 bases, with 12 bases separating them. CDR3 length equals 15 residues. In germline, CDR1 is SGHRS, CDR2 YFSETQ. CDR3 protein: CASSFLAGASYEQYF. CDR3 in DNA: TGCGCCAGCAGCTTCCTAGCCGGGGCCTCCTACGAGCAGTACTTC.

CDR3 sequence (DNA): TGTGCCAGCAGCTTAAATGCCGGACAGCTTACCACTGAAGCTTTCTTT. It codes for CASSLNAGQLTTEAFF. The chain links TRBV7-3 to TRBJ1-1, with TRBD1 as a possible D gene (6 bases). There are 16 residues in the CDR3. Germline V lookup: CDR1 SGHTA, CDR2 FQGTGA. Trimming pared 1 base from V and 4 bases from J, leaving 16 bases between. The whole variable domain, filled in from reference TRBV7-3 and TRBJ1-1, reads GAGVSQTPSNKVTEKGKYVELRCDPISGHTALYWYRQSLGQGPEFLIYFQGTGAADDSGLPNDRFFAVRPEGSVSTLKIQRTERGDSAVYLCASSLNAGQLTTEAFFGQGTRLTVV.

The chain combines TRBV10-1 with TRBJ2-7; TRBD2 aligns across 16 bases. This CDR3 comprises 18 residues. Germline loops: CDR1 WNHNN, CDR2 SYGVQD (reference sequence). V was clipped by 0 bases and J by 7 bases; unmatched bases: 9. The CDR3 region has the DNA TGCGCCAGCAGTGAGTCCCCCGGGACTAGCGGGAGGGCGGAGGAGCAGTACTTC. The encoded protein is CASSESPGTSGRAEEQYF.

This chain links TRBV5-6 with TRBJ2-7; the D gene could be TRBD1 or TRBD2 (6 bases each). The CDR3 totals 14 residues. With 4 bases removed from V and 2 bases from J, the gap between germline ends came to 13 bases. Looked up from germline, CDR1 is SGHDT and CDR2 is YYEEEE. This CDR3 is CASSGGGVAYEQYF. DNA for the CDR3: TGTGCCAGCAGCGGAGGGGGAGTGGCCTACGAGCAGTACTTC.

The chain couples TRBV7-9 to TRBJ2-5; D unresolved. CDR1 and CDR2 (germline): SEHNR, FQNEAQ (reference sequence). V was clipped by 5 bases and J by 10 bases, with 14 bases between them. The CDR3 has 12 residues. CDR3 protein: CASSHDVGVQYF. CDR3 nucleotides: TGTGCCAGCAGCCATGACGTAGGAGTCCAGTACTTC.

Comments on this clone: This likely comes from a read error, as the CDR3 has no conserved phenylalanine or tryptophan at its end. The V and J genes are TRBV11-2 and TRBJ1-1; TRBD1 aligns across 9 bases. Germline CDR1 is SGHAT and CDR2 is FQNNGV. The CDR3 runs to 16 residues. The CDR3, as DNA: TGTGCCAGCAGATTAGGGGGGACAGGGATCAACACTGAAGCTTTCTCT. Its translation: CASRLGGTGINTEAFS.

This clone has just a few counts. This chain links TRBV7-3 with TRBJ2-1, with TRBD2 matching 10 bases. The CDR3 runs 16 residues. In germline, CDR1 is SGHTA, CDR2 FQGTGA. V lost 5 bases, J lost 2 bases, and 6 bases stayed unmatched. The CDR3 DNA reads TGTGCCAGCAGCCCTTGGACTAGCGGAGCCTACAATGAGCAGTTCTTC. Translation gives CASSPWTSGAYNEQFF.